The next 14 T cell receptor beta chains were all read from a single sample in a study of beta chain features in type 1 diabetes. Sequenced material consisted of expressed TCRB transcripts (all of the isolated RNA was reverse transcribed). Sequenced by immunoSEQ multiplex PCR; TCRdb stores in-frame clones only, minus some. The sample shows 850,000 to 900,000 clones, about a sixth of them seen only once. Sequencing input: naive CD4+ T cells from blood. The source of these receptors is a woman between 18 and 29 years old in good health.

This chain links TRBV4-2 with TRBJ2-1; unclear D gene. Trimming took 2 bases from V and 4 from J, leaving 6 bases between them. The CDR3 has 13 residues. Germline values: CDR1 LGHNA, CDR2 YNFKEQ. The CDR3 DNA reads TGTGCCAGCAGCCAAACAAGGTACAATGAGCAGTTCTTC. Translating it yields CASSQTRYNEQFF.

A remark on this clone: Other DNA sequences in this specimen translate into the identical CDR3. The gene calls are TRBV28 and TRBJ1-2; no reliable D call. This CDR3 contains 12 residues. V was clipped by 3 bases and J by 2 bases, with 4 bases between them. Per germline, CDR1 MDHEN and CDR2 SYDVKM. The CDR3 protein is CASSLRNYGYTF. CDR3 sequence (DNA): TGTGCCAGCAGTTTGAGGAACTATGGCTACACCTTC.

This clone was seen a few times. V gene TRBV6-6 combines with J gene TRBJ2-7; TRBD2 aligns across 8 bases. This CDR3 is built from 14 residues. Germline values: CDR1 MNHNY, CDR2 SVGAGI (reference sequence). V was pared by 7 bases and J by 1 base, with 6 bases of the junction left unmatched. Written as DNA, the CDR3 is TGTGCCAGCACTTCGACGGGAGGGTCCTACGAGCAGTACTTC. It specifies CASTSTGGSYEQYF.

The V call is TRBV5-1, the J call TRBJ2-2; D may match TRBD1 or TRBD2 (5 bases each). The CDR3 sequence is 17 residues long. V lost 3 bases, J lost 5 bases, and 20 bases lay in between. The germline V gene has CDR1 SGHRS and CDR2 YFSETQ. CDR3 sequence (DNA): TGCGCCAGCAGCTCCGGGACCATACCGCTGGATACCGGGGAGCTGTTTTTT. Its protein is CASSSGTIPLDTGELFF.

In this sample, this clone turned up a few times. The CDR3 region has the DNA TGTGCCAGTAGTATAGGGGGAACGCAGTATTTT. Protein product: CASSIGGTQYF. The V and J genes are TRBV19 and TRBJ2-3; D is uncertain. From germline, CDR1 is LNHDA and CDR2 SQIVND (reference sequence). This CDR3 comprises 11 residues. The germline V and J ends were trimmed by 1 base and 9 bases, with 5 bases remaining between them.

The rearrangement uses TRBV7-2 and TRBJ2-3, with 7 bases that match TRBD1. The V and J ends lost 6 bases and 4 bases, in that order; junction bases with no gene match: 10. Germline V gene sequence: CDR1 SGHTA, CDR2 FQGNSA. The CDR3 totals 15 residues. The chain's CDR3 is CASRGPRQGPDTQYF. The CDR3 nucleotides are TGTGCCAGCAGGGGGCCCAGACAGGGACCAGATACGCAGTATTTT.

This clone was found a few times. CDR3 coding DNA: TGCGCCAGCAGCTTGAATTCCGGGAGGGCCGTCGAGCAGTACTTC. It encodes CASSLNSGRAVEQYF. The V gene is TRBV5-1, the J gene TRBJ2-7, with 8 bases aligning to TRBD2. V lost 1 base and J lost 6; bases outside the gene matches: 9. This CDR3 contains 15 residues. From germline, CDR1 is SGHRS and CDR2 YFSETQ.

V is TRBV9 and J is TRBJ2-5; 9 bases fit TRBD2. The J segment lost 2 bases and the V segment lost 0 bases, leaving 5 bases of the junction unmatched. CDR3 length equals 16 residues. Germline-derived CDR1 and CDR2 are SGDLS and YYNGEE. For the CDR3, the DNA is TGTGCCAGCAGCGTAGGACTAGCGGCAAAACAAGAGACCCAGTACTTC. Its protein product is CASSVGLAAKQETQYF.

J is TRBJ2-7 and V is TRBV28, with 7 bases matching TRBD2. V shed 3 bases, J shed 2 bases, and the junction held 13 bases outside the gene matches. The germline V gene encodes CDR1 MDHEN and CDR2 SYDVKM. The CDR3 contains 17 residues. The CDR3 sequence is CASSFFQRGDRAYEQYF. The CDR3 DNA follows: TGTGCCAGCAGTTTTTTCCAGCGGGGAGACCGTGCCTACGAGCAGTACTTC.

This clone has only a few counts. This rearrangement joins TRBV25-1 to TRBJ2-1; no definite D call. V was clipped by 2 bases and J by 7 bases, with 9 bases between them. Per germline, CDR1 MGHDK and CDR2 SYGVNS. The CDR3 has 13 residues. The CDR3 loop is CASSEANANEQFF. CDR3 nucleotide sequence: TGTGCCAGCAGTGAAGCTAACGCAAATGAGCAGTTCTTC.

The V and J genes are TRBV2 and TRBJ2-5; 10 nucleotides line up with TRBD2. V trimming: 4 bases; J trimming: 6 bases; junction bases outside the gene matches: 5. The CDR3 sequence is 14 residues long. Germline V gene data show CDR1 as SNHLY and CDR2 as FYNNEI. CDR3 amino acids: CASSALAGAKTQYF. DNA of the CDR3: TGTGCCAGCAGTGCCCTAGCGGGAGCTAAGACCCAGTACTTC.

This clone showed up just a few times. This sample also contains other DNA sequences that code for the same CDR3. This rearrangement joins TRBV6-4 to TRBJ2-3; D ambiguous. This CDR3 has 15 amino acids. V lost 0 bases to trimming and J lost 1 base, with 8 bases between them. Germline V gene data show CDR1 as MRHNA and CDR2 as SNTAGT. CDR3 nucleotides: TGTGCCAGCAGTGACTCCCCGGACGGCACAGATACGCAGTATTTT. Its translation: CASSDSPDGTDTQYF.

This clone was seen a handful of times. The CDR3, as DNA: TGTGCCAGCAGTTATATTACAGGTTTTGAGACCCAGTACTTC. Protein: CASSYITGFETQYF. The chain employs TRBV2 and TRBJ2-5; a weak D match, TRBD1 (5 bases). CDR1 is SNHLY and CDR2 is FYNNEI in the germline V gene. Trimming took 5 bases from V and 5 from J, leaving 15 bases between them. The CDR3 is 14 residues long.

The genes are TRBV7-8 and TRBJ2-1; D not certain. This CDR3 is built from 15 residues. Germline V gives CDR1 SGHVS, CDR2 FQNEAQ. Trimming removed 4 bases from V and 5 bases from J, with 15 bases in between. The CDR3 region is CASSYQASTHNEQFF. CDR3 coding DNA: TGTGCCAGCAGCTACCAAGCGAGCACCCACAATGAGCAGTTCTTC.